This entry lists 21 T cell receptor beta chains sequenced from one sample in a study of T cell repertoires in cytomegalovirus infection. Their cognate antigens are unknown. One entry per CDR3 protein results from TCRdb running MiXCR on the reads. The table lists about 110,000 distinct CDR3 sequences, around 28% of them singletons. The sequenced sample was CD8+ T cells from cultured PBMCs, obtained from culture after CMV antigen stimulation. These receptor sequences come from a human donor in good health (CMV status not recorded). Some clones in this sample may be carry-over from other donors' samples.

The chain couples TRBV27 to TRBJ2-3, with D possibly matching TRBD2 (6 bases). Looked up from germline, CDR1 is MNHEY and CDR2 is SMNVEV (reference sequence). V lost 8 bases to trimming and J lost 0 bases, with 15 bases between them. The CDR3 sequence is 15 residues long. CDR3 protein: CASVVFAGSTDTQYF. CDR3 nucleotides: TGTGCCAGCGTGGTGTTTGCGGGGAGCACAGATACGCAGTATTTT.

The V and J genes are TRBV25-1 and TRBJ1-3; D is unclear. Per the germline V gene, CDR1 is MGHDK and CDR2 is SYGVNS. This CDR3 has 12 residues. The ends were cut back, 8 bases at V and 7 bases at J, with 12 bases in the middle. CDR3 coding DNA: TGTGCCAGCTCCGAAGTGGGGAACACCATATATTTT. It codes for CASSEVGNTIYF.

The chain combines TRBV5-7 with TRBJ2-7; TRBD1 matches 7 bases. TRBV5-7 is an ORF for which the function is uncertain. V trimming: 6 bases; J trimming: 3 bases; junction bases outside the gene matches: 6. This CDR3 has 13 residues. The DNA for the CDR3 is TGTGCCAGCAAAAACAGGGGAAACTACGAGCAGTACTTC. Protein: CASKNRGNYEQYF.

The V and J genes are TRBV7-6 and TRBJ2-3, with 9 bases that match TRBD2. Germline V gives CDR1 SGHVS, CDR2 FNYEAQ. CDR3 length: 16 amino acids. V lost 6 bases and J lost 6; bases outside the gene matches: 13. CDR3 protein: CASRPHSGGPMDTQYF. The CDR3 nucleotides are TGTGCCAGCAGACCCCATAGCGGGGGACCGATGGATACGCAGTATTTT. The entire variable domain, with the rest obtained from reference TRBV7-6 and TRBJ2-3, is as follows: GAGVSQSPRYKVTKRGQDVALRCDPISGHVSLYWYRQALGQGPEFLTYFNYEAQQDKSGLPNDRFSAERPEGSISTLTIQRTEQRDSAMYRCASRPHSGGPMDTQYFGPGTRLTVL.

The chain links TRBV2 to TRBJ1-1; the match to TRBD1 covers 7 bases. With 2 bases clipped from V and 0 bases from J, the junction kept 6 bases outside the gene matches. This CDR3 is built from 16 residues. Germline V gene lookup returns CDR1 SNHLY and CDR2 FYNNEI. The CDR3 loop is CASSETRDSMNTEAFF. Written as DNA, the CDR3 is TGTGCCAGCAGTGAAACCCGGGACAGCATGAACACTGAAGCTTTCTTT.

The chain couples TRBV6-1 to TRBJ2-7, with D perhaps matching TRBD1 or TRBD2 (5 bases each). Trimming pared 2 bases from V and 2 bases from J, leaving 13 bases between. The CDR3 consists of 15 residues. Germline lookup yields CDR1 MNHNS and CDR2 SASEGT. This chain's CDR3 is CASSESGTAPYEQYF. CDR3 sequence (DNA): TGTGCCAGCAGTGAATCTGGGACGGCCCCCTACGAGCAGTACTTC.

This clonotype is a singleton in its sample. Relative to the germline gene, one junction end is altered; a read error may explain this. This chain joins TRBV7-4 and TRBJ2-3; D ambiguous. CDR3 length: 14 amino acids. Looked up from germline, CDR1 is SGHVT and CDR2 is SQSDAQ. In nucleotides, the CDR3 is TGTACCAGCAGCTCCCCCGTGCTTCCAGATACGCAGTATTTT. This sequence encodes CTSSSPVLPDTQYF.

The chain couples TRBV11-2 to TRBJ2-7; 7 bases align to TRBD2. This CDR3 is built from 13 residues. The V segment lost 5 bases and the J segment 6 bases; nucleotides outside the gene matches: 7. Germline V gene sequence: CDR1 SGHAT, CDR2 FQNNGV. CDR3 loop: CASSLGRTSEQYF. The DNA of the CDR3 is TGTGCCAGCAGCCTCGGGAGGACCAGCGAGCAGTACTTC. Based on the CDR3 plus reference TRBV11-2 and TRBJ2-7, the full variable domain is EAGVAQSPRYKIIEKRQSVAFWCNPISGHATLYWYQQILGQGPKLLIQFQNNGVVDDSQLPKDRFSAERLKGVDSTLKIQPAKLEDSAVYLCASSLGRTSEQYFGPGTRLTVT.

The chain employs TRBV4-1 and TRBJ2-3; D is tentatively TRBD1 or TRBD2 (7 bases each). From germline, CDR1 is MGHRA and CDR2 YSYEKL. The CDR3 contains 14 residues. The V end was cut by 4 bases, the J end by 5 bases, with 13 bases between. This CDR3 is CASSPGGVGDTQYF. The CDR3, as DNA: TGCGCCAGCAGCCCAGGGGGGGTGGGAGATACGCAGTATTTT.

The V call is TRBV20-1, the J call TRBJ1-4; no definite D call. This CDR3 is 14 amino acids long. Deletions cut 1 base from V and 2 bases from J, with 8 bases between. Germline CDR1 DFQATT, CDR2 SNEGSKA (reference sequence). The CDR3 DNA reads TGCAGTGCTAGAGGGGATTGGACTAATGAAAAACTGTTTTTT. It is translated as CSARGDWTNEKLFF.

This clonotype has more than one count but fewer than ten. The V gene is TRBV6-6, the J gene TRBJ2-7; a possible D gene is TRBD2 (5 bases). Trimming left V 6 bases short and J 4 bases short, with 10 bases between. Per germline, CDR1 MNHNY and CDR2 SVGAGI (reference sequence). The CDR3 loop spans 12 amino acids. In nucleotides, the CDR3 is TGTGCCAGCAGGGAAGGACTGTACGAGCAGTACTTC. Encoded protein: CASREGLYEQYF.

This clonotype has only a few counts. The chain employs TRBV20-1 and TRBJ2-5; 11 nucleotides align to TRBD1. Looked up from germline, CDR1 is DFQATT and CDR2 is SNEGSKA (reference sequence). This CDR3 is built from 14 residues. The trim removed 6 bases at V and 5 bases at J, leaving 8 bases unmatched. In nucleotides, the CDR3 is TGCAGTGCCGAAAAGGACAGGGGGCCTGAGACCCAGTACTTC. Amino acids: CSAEKDRGPETQYF.

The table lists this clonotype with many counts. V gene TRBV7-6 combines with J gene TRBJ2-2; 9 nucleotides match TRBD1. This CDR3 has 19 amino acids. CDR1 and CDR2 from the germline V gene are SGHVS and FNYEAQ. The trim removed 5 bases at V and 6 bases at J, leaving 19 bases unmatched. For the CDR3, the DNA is TGTGCCAGCAGCCCGACTTGGGACAGGGTTCCCGGGGTTGCCGGGGAGCTGTTTTTT. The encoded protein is CASSPTWDRVPGVAGELFF.

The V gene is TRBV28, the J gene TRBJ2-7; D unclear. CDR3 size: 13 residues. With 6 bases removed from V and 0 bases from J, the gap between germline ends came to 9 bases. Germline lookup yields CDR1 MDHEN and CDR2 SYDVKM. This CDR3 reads CASSPGRSYEQYF. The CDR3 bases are TGTGCCAGCAGCCCGGGCCGCTCCTACGAGCAGTACTTC.

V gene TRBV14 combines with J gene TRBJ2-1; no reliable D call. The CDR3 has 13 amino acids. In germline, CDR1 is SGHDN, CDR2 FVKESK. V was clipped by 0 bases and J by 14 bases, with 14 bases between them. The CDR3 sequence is CASSQDPGHTKFF. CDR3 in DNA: TGTGCCAGCAGCCAAGATCCCGGTCACACCAAGTTCTTC.

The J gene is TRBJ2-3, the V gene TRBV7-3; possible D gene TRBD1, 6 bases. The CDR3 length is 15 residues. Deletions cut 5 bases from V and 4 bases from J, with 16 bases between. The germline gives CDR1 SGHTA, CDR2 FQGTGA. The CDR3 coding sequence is TGTGCCAGCAGCGTTGTACCCACAGGGCCAGATACGCAGTATTTT. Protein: CASSVVPTGPDTQYF.

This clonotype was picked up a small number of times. The CDR3 is CASSLWDGEQYF. Here the CDR3 DNA reads TGTGCCAGCAGTTTATGGGATGGCGAGCAGTACTTC. The rearrangement joins TRBV28 to TRBJ2-7, with D unresolved. The CDR3 is 12 amino acids. The germline V gene encodes CDR1 MDHEN and CDR2 SYDVKM. With 0 bases removed from V and 6 bases from J, the gap between germline ends came to 6 bases.

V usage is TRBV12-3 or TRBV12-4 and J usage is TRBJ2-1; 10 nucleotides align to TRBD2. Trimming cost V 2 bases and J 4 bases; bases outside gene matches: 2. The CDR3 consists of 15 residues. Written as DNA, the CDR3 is TGTGCCAGCAGTTTAACAGCGGGGGGGTACAATGAGCAGTTCTTC. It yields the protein CASSLTAGGYNEQFF.

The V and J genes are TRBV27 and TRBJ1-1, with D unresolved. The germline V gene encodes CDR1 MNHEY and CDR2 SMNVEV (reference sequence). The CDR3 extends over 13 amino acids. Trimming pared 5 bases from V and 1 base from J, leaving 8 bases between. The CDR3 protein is CASSPTANTEAFF. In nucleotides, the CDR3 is TGTGCCAGCAGTCCCACAGCGAACACTGAAGCTTTCTTT.

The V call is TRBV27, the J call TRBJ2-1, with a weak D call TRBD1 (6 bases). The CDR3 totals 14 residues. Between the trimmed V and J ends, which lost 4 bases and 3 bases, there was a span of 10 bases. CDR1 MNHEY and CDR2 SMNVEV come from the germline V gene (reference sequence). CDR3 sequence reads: CASSSRDNYNEQFF. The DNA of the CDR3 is TGTGCCAGCAGTTCCCGGGACAACTACAATGAGCAGTTCTTC.

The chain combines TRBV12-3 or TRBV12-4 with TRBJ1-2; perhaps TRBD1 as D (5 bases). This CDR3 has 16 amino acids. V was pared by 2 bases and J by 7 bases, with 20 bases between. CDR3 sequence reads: CASSLFRWGSQGGYTF. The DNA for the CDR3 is TGTGCCAGCAGTTTATTCCGGTGGGGGTCCCAGGGTGGCTACACCTTC.